These 22 T cell receptor beta chains originate from one sample sequenced in a study of T cell clusters in autoimmune cytopenias. Multiplex touch-down PCR amplified TRB using TRB-A and TRB-B pools in one tube. TCRdb re-called the multiplex PCR reads; every CDR3 protein appears as one record, without DNA. The sample includes 11,000 or so distinct CDR3 sequences. Each sample's input was approximately 0.25 ug genomic DNA, some 40,000 genome equivalents. The same specimen was also included in a second study, on T cell repertoires in aging, cancer and after chemotherapy.

The sequencing input was peripheral blood. The receptors derive from a human donor in good health.

V usage is TRBV27 and J usage is TRBJ2-7; TCRdb returns TRBD2, unconfirmable since there is no DNA. Looked up from germline, CDR1 is MNHEY and CDR2 is SMNVEV (reference sequence). The CDR3 spans 13 residues. The CDR3 spells CASSFGGSYEQYF.

The chain employs TRBV11-3 and TRBJ1-1; TCRdb outputs TRBD1, but without DNA this stays unchecked. Germline CDR1 and CDR2: SGHNT and YENEEA. The CDR3 totals 13 residues. The chain's CDR3 is CASSSGRTTEAFF.

The genes are TRBV6-5 and TRBJ2-3; TCRdb picks TRBD1, but there is no DNA to check that call. Germline V gene sequence: CDR1 MNHEY, CDR2 SVGAGI. CDR3 size: 17 residues. CDR3 amino acids: CASSYSQSGALTDTQYF.

The chain has TRBV7-2 and TRBJ2-5; without DNA, the TCRdb call of TRBD1 cannot be checked. Germline CDR1 SGHTA, CDR2 FQGNSA. The CDR3 contains 14 residues. This CDR3 reads CASNRRGGQETQYF.

Measured by frequency, this clonotype is medium-sized (0.01 to 0.1%). V is TRBV30 and J is TRBJ2-2; TCRdb lists TRBD2, though no DNA is available to test this call. CDR3 length: 15 residues. In germline, CDR1 is GTSNPN, CDR2 SVGIG (reference sequence). This chain's CDR3 is CAWRPGLGLTGELFF.

This clonotype is classed as medium-sized (0.01 to 0.1%) by frequency. The chain couples TRBV11-3 to TRBJ2-7. This CDR3 is built from 14 residues. From germline, CDR1 is SGHNT and CDR2 YENEEA. CDR3 sequence reads: CASSPFWSSIEQYF.

The V gene is TRBV6-5, the J gene TRBJ2-7; TCRdb proposes TRBD1, but this gene call is untestable without DNA. This CDR3 spans 12 amino acids. Germline CDR1 MNHEY, CDR2 SVGAGI. Here the CDR3 reads CASSPAGDEQYF.

This chain uses TRBV6-5 with TRBJ2-2; absent DNA, TCRdb's TRBD2 call cannot be checked. The CDR3 is 19 residues long. CDR1 MNHEY and CDR2 SVGAGI come from the germline V gene. CDR3 sequence: CASSYSWLAGGPGTGELFF.

The chain employs TRBV24-1 and TRBJ2-5; lacking DNA, the TRBD2 call made by TCRdb goes unchecked. Germline V lookup: CDR1 KGHDR, CDR2 SFDVKD. The CDR3 consists of 15 residues. This chain's CDR3 is CATSDGLAGQETQYF.

The chain carries TRBV18 and TRBJ1-4. The CDR3 consists of 15 residues. Germline CDR1 reads KGHSH; CDR2 reads LQKENI. The CDR3 protein is CASSPPPGRYEKLFF.

The chain recombines TRBV30 with TRBJ2-1; TCRdb's D gene call, TRBD1, goes unchecked for lack of DNA. This CDR3 is 15 amino acids long. CDR1 and CDR2 (germline): GTSNPN, SVGIG (reference sequence). Here the CDR3 reads CAWSVGSGAYNEQFF. Full variable domain (remainder filled in from reference TRBV30 and TRBJ2-1): SQTIHQWPATLVQPVGSPLSLECTVEGTSNPNLYWYRQAAGRGLQLLFYSVGIGQISSEVPQNLSASRPQDRQFILSSKKLLLSDSGFYLCAWSVGSGAYNEQFFGPGTRLTVL.

The chain carries TRBV6-2 or TRBV6-3 and TRBJ2-5; the D call from TCRdb, TRBD2, cannot be confirmed without DNA. Germline V gene data show CDR1 as MNHEY and CDR2 as SVGEGT. CDR3 length: 16 amino acids. The CDR3 reads CASSDPSGGHQETQYF.

This clonotype counts as medium-sized by frequency. The V and J genes are TRBV29-1 and TRBJ1-2. The CDR3 loop spans 11 amino acids. Germline CDR1 is SQVTM and CDR2 is ANQGSEA. The CDR3 sequence is CSVEEGELYTF. Variable domain in full (rest from reference TRBV29-1 and TRBJ1-2): SAVISQKPSRDICQRGTSLTIQCQVDSQVTMMFWYRQQPGQSLTLIATANQGSEATYESGFVIDKFPISRPNLTFSTLTVSNMSPEDSSIYLCSVEEGELYTFGSGTRLTVV.

This clonotype is labeled medium-sized based on frequency. The gene calls are TRBV11-3 and TRBJ2-7; TCRdb picks TRBD1, but there is no DNA to check that call. Germline loops: CDR1 SGHNT, CDR2 YENEEA. The CDR3 consists of 14 residues. CDR3 sequence reads: CASSSGQTSYEQYF.

The chain combines TRBV15 with TRBJ2-1; checking the TCRdb D call of TRBD1 is not possible without DNA. This CDR3 has 15 amino acids. The germline CDR1 and CDR2 sequences are LNHNV and YYDKDF (reference sequence). The CDR3 region is CATRQGRSSYNEQFF.

The chain links TRBV19 to TRBJ2-2; TCRdb selects TRBD1, and the lack of DNA leaves this call unchecked. This CDR3 has 13 residues. Germline lookup yields CDR1 LNHDA and CDR2 SQIVND (reference sequence). This CDR3 is CASSDRVTGELFF.

The chain uses TRBV27 and TRBJ2-2; TCRdb reports TRBD2, a call that lacks DNA to check it against. The CDR3 spans 16 residues. Looked up from germline, CDR1 is MNHEY and CDR2 is SMNVEV (reference sequence). This chain's CDR3 is CARGSRHRMNTGELFF.

The rearrangement joins TRBV5-4 to TRBJ1-4; lacking DNA, the TRBD1 call made by TCRdb goes unchecked. Germline CDR1 is SGHNT and CDR2 is YYREEE (reference sequence). The CDR3 contains 14 residues. The CDR3 protein is CASSLGGQGESLFF.

The CDR3: CSVEHRDRNYGYTF. V usage is TRBV29-1 and J usage is TRBJ1-2; the TCRdb D gene call, TRBD1, has no DNA to confirm it. CDR3 length: 14 residues. The germline V gene has CDR1 SQVTM and CDR2 ANQGSEA.

V usage is TRBV12-3 or TRBV12-4 and J usage is TRBJ2-1; lacking DNA, the TRBD2 call made by TCRdb goes unchecked. This CDR3 region has 14 residues. CDR3 amino acids: CASSFGRAYNEQFF.

The rearrangement links TRBV19 to TRBJ2-1; the D call of TRBD2 rests on TCRdb alone, since no DNA is present to check it. CDR1 LNHDA and CDR2 SQIVND come from the germline V gene (reference sequence). The CDR3 is 13 residues long. CDR3 region: CASSLAGGDEQFF.

This rearrangement joins TRBV13 to TRBJ2-1; TCRdb names TRBD2, which stays unverified in the absence of DNA. The germline gives CDR1 PRHDT, CDR2 FYEKMQ (reference sequence). The CDR3 covers 16 residues. CDR3 loop: CASSLVSRLARNEQFF.